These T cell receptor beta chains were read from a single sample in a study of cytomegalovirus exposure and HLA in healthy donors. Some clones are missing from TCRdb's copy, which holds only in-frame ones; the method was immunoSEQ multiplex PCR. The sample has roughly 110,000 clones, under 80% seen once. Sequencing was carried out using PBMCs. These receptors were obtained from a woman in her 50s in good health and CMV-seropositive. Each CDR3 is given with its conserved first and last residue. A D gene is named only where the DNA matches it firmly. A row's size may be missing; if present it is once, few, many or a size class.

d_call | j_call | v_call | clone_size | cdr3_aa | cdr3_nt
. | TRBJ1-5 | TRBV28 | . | CASSGQSQPQHF | TGTGCCAGCAGTGGACAGTCCCAGCCCCAGCATTTT
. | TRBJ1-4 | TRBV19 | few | CASSITSGNHEKLFF | TGTGCCAGTAGTATTACGTCAGGGAACCATGAAAAACTGTTTTTT
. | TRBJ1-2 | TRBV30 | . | CACSGRGYTF | TGTGCCTGCTCCGGTCGAGGCTACACCTTC
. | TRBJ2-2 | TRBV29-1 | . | CSADTGELFF | TGCAGCGCAGACACCGGGGAGCTGTTTTTT
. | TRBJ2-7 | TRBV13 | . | CASAKRAGRHEQYF | TGTGCCAGCGCAAAAAGGGCAGGGCGACACGAGCAGTACTTC
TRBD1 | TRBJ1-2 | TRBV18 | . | CASSPLSHTAGGNYGYTF | TGTGCCAGCTCACCACTTAGCCACACCGCAGGGGGAAACTATGGCTACACCTTC
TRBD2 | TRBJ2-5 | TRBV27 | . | CASSFLREAGGLIQETQYF | TGTGCCAGCAGTTTCCTCAGGGAAGCGGGGGGGTTAATACAAGAGACCCAGTACTTC
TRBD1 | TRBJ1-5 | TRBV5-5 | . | CASRRDRANQPQHF | TGTGCCAGCAGAAGGGACAGGGCCAATCAGCCCCAGCATTTT
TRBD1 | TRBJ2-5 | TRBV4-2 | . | CASSQTSDRADSQETQYF | TGTGCCAGCAGCCAAACCTCGGACAGGGCTGACTCCCAAGAGACCCAGTACTTC
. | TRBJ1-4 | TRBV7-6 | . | CASSLAYAVDEKLFF | TGTGCCAGCAGCTTAGCATATGCGGTGGATGAAAAACTGTTTTTT
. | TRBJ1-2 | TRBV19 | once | CASSSPGLGGYTF | TGTGCCAGTAGTAGCCCGGGACTTGGCGGCTACACCTTC
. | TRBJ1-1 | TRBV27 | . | CASSFAPPRGTEAFF | TGTGCCAGCAGTTTTGCCCCTCCCCGGGGCACTGAAGCTTTCTTT
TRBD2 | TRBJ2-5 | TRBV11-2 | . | CASSLGSGLAGEETQYF | TGTGCCAGCAGCTTAGGTTCGGGACTAGCGGGGGAAGAGACCCAGTACTTC
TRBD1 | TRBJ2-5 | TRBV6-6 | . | CASRLRQGGETQYF | TGTGCCAGCAGATTACGACAGGGGGGGGAGACCCAGTACTTC
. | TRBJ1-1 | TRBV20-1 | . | CSPRYVTEAFF | TGCAGTCCCCGGTATGTGACTGAAGCTTTCTTT
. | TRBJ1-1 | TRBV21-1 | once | CASSGRQGSRNTEAFF | TGTGCCAGCAGCGGACGACAGGGTTCGAGGAACACTGAAGCTTTCTTT
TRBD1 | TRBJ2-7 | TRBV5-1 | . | CASSIGTGGYEQYF | TGCGCCAGCAGCATCGGGACAGGGGGCTACGAGCAGTACTTC
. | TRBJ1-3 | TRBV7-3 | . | CASSLGGPGNTIYF | TGTGCCAGCAGCTTAGGGGGCCCCGGAAACACCATATATTTT
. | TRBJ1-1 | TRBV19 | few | CASSDELVGDTEAFF | TGTGCCAGTAGTGACGAGCTAGTCGGGGACACTGAAGCTTTCTTT
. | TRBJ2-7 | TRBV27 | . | CASSLALALPGEQYF | TGTGCCAGCAGTTTAGCGCTTGCGCTCCCAGGTGAGCAGTACTTC
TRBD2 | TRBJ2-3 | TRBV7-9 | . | CASSPLTRAGVDTQYF | TGTGCCAGCAGCCCCCTCACGCGCGCGGGGGTAGATACGCAGTATTTT
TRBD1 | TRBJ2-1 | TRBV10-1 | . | CASSERGPYYNEQFF | TGCGCCAGCAGTGAGAGGGGGCCCTACTACAATGAGCAGTTCTTC
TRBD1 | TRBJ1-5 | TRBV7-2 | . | CASSPGTVNQPQHF | TGTGCCAGCAGCCCAGGGACAGTCAATCAGCCCCAGCATTTT
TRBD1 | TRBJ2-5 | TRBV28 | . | CASSFPRTGAMAQYF | TGTGCCAGCAGTTTCCCGAGGACAGGGGCCATGGCCCAGTACTTC